The clone carrying this TCR beta chain was counted ten times or more. Its antigen is undetermined. Germline-derived CDR1 and CDR2 are SGHTA and FQGNSA. With 2 bases removed from V and 5 bases from J, the gap between germline ends came to 13 bases. This CDR3 has 15 amino acids. This sample is drawn from a study of T-cell reconstitution after alpha-beta-depleted transplantation in children. The TCRbeta library incorporated unique molecular identifiers. Each CDR3 protein is one row after TCRdb ran MiXCR on the PCR reads. The profile shows about 200,000 distinct CDR3 sequences, roughly 7.1% of them singletons. Study results and caveats: Most T-cell counts and diversity one year after the transplant came from T cells that were newly produced.

The chain employs TRBV7-2 and TRBJ2-1; D is undetermined. The input for sequencing was PBMCs, taken before TCRalphabeta/CD19-depleted stem cell transplant. This sequence originates from a boy aged 2 to 9 with acute lymphoblastic leukemia, due to receive a stem cell transplant. The CDR3 DNA reads as TGTGCCAGCAGCTTAAATGTGCGGCAGCACAATGAGCAGTTCTTC. Its protein is CASSLNVRQHNEQFF.